The clone carrying this T cell receptor (beta chain) was counted at least ten times. This sample stems from a study of blood T cells in healthy people across ages. A second about 7 to 12 cycle PCR used barcoded and J-beta primers. TCRdb reanalysed the 5' RACE reads using MiXCR and keeps one entry per CDR3 protein. The table records 900,000 to 950,000 distinct CDR3 sequences, approximately 32% of them present only once. V gave up 4 bases and J gave up 8 bases, with 9 bases separating them. This CDR3 spans 13 amino acids. Germline CDR1 and CDR2: MNHEY and SVGAGI. These data also featured in a second study, about T cells of mothers and their children.

This clonotype was obtained from a middle-aged woman in good health. V and J are TRBV6-5 and TRBJ1-6; D is uncertain. Sequences were obtained from blood. Here the CDR3 reads CASSSGSHSPLHF. The CDR3 DNA follows: TGTGCCAGCAGTTCGGGGTCCCATTCACCCCTCCACTTT.